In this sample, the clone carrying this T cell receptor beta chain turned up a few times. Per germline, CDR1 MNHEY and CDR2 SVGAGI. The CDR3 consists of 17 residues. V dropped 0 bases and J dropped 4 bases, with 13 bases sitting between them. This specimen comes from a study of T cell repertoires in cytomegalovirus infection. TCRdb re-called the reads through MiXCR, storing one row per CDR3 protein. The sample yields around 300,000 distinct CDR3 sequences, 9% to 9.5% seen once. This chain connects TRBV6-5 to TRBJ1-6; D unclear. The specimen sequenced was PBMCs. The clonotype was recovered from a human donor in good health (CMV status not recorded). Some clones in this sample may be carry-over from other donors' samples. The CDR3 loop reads CASSYSSQARYNSPLHF. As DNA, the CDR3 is TGTGCCAGCAGTTACTCGAGCCAGGCCCGATATAATTCACCCCTCCACTTT.